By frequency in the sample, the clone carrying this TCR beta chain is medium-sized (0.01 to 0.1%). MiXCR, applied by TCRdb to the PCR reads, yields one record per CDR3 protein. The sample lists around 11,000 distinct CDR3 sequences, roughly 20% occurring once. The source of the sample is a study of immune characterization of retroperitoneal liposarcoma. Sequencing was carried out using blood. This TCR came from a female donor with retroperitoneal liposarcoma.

The DNA of the CDR3 is TGTGCCAGCAGTGTACATCAGCGGGAGCCGTACAATGAGCAGTTCTTC. Protein sequence: CASSVHQREPYNEQFF. This rearrangement joins TRBV6-1 to TRBJ2-1, with 8 bases lining up with TRBD2. Germline CDR1 MNHNS, CDR2 SASEGT. The length of the CDR3 is 16 residues. With 4 bases clipped from V and 4 bases from J, the junction kept 9 bases outside the gene matches.